These 6 T cell receptor beta chains came from one sample sequenced in a study of cytomegalovirus exposure and HLA in healthy donors. The PCR had 60 Vbeta and 13 Jbeta primers. Clones were read by immunoSEQ multiplex PCR, and TCRdb kept only the in-frame ones, dropping some. Found here are about 150,000 clones, more than 70% of them singletons; the top ten hold 3.1%. Sequenced material: PBMCs. The receptors were gathered from a male donor in good health and CMV-seronegative.

The V call is TRBV2, the J call TRBJ1-3; no definite D call. The germline V gene has CDR1 SNHLY and CDR2 FYNNEI. V lost 6 bases to trimming and J lost 6 bases, with 12 bases between them. This CDR3 has 13 residues. CDR3 sequence reads: CASRENSENTIYF. DNA of the CDR3: TGTGCCAGCAGGGAAAACTCCGAAAACACCATATATTTT.

The CDR3: CASTQSSGTQPQHF. The DNA for the CDR3 is TGTGCCAGCACCCAAAGTTCGGGTACCCAGCCCCAGCATTTT. This chain joins TRBV2 and TRBJ1-5; D remains unclear. CDR3 size: 14 residues. Germline V lookup: CDR1 SNHLY, CDR2 FYNNEI. Trimming took off 7 bases at V and 7 bases at J, with 17 bases between the two ends.

The chain carries TRBV23-1 and TRBJ2-5, with D perhaps TRBD1 (5 bases). TRBV23-1 is known as an ORF, though its function is uncertain. The CDR3 is made up of 16 amino acids. Trimming removed 2 bases from V and 4 bases from J, with 17 bases in between. CDR3: CASSQPQDPRGETQYF. The DNA of the CDR3 is TGCGCCAGCAGTCAACCACAGGACCCTCGAGGAGAGACCCAGTACTTC.

V and J are TRBV19 and TRBJ1-2; TRBD1 matches 9 bases. Germline CDR1 is LNHDA and CDR2 is SQIVND (reference sequence). The CDR3 loop spans 14 amino acids. The J segment lost 1 base and the V segment lost 4 bases, leaving 1 base of the junction unmatched. CDR3 sequence (DNA): TGTGCCAGTAGTAAGGGACAGGGTAACTATGGCTACACCTTC. Protein product: CASSKGQGNYGYTF.

Remarks on this clone: The junction and the germline gene differ at one end; a read error may be behind it. This sequence joins TRBV7-9 and TRBJ1-1; D possibly corresponds to TRBD1 (6 bases). From germline, CDR1 is SEHNR and CDR2 FQNEAQ (reference sequence). This CDR3 contains 13 residues. CDR3 coding DNA: TGTTCCAGCAGCTGGGGGGGGGCGCCTGAAGCTTTCTTT. Its translation is CSSSWGGAPEAFF.

The chain employs TRBV18 and TRBJ2-7, with TRBD1 identical over 8 bases. V gave up 3 bases and J gave up 2 bases; unmatched junction bases: 3. This CDR3 contains 14 residues. Looked up from germline, CDR1 is KGHSH and CDR2 is LQKENI. The CDR3 nucleotides are TGTGCCAGCTCACCCAACAGGGGGACCTACGAGCAGTACTTC. Translated, it gives CASSPNRGTYEQYF.